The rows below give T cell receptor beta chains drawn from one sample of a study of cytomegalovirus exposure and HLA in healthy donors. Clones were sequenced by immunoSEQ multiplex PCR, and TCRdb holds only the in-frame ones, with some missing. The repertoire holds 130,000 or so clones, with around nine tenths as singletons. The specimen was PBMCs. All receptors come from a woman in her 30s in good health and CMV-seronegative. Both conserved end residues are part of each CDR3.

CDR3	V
CASSPTGQGFHF	TRBV18
CAWSVGETQYF	TRBV30
CASSLGNGHGYTF	TRBV28
CASSLPPSRFPLAGELFF	TRBV18
CASKRTGGGESIQYF	TRBV27
CASSFSYRGNTEAFF	TRBV7-2
CAWSLAGGWSTDTQYF	TRBV30
CASSSRGGLAGNTDTQYF	TRBV7-2
CSVERTGDTEAFF	TRBV29-1
CASSPQEGAEQYF	TRBV7-6
CASSTTQGNTEAFF	TRBV27
CASSPGQMNTEAFF	TRBV5-4
CASSEYWVQLVATF	TRBV2
CASSRLGDTEAFF	TRBV2